These 31 T cell receptor beta chains were sequenced from one sample in a study of OX40 agonist ivuxolimab in advanced cancers. The library relied on the immunoSEQ multiplex PCR assay. Held by TCRdb, this immuneACCESS table contains in-frame sequences only and omits some clones. Under half of the omission traces to an unresolved V gene where checked; the cause of the rest is unknown. The sample table holds around 80,000 clones, of which about 91% were seen once. The leading ten clones occupy less than 0.85% of the sample. The sample in question was CD4+ or CD8+ T cells sorted from blood, obtained in a trial of the OX40 agonist ivuxolimab. These receptors originate from an adult with an advanced solid tumor such as melanoma, head and neck, liver or kidney cancer.

The rearrangement uses TRBV19 and TRBJ1-3; 8 bases agree with TRBD1. The germline V gene encodes CDR1 LNHDA and CDR2 SQIVND (reference sequence). The CDR3 has 15 residues. Trimming at V came to 6 bases and at J to 0 bases, leaving 4 bases not matched to a gene. Here the CDR3 DNA reads TGTGCCAGTAGGGACAGGGCCCTCTCTGGAAACACCATATATTTT. This codes for CASRDRALSGNTIYF.

This rearrangement joins TRBV19 to TRBJ2-3; D could derive from TRBD1 or TRBD2 (5 bases each). CDR1 is LNHDA and CDR2 is SQIVND in the germline V gene (reference sequence). V dropped 7 bases and J dropped 8 bases, with 13 bases sitting between them. The CDR3 is 12 amino acids. The CDR3, as DNA: TGTGCCAGTAACGGGGCAAGGGGTACGCAGTATTTT. Translating gives CASNGARGTQYF.

The genes are TRBV30 and TRBJ1-2; D may be TRBD1 (5 bases). Germline V gives CDR1 GTSNPN, CDR2 SVGIG (reference sequence). This CDR3 is built from 12 residues. Between the trimmed V and J ends, which lost 7 bases and 2 bases, there was a span of 11 bases. The CDR3 reads CALGGDNYGYTF. The CDR3 DNA sequence: TGTGCCTTGGGGGGGGACAACTATGGCTACACCTTC.

This clone was seen a single time. The gene calls are TRBV2 and TRBJ2-2, with D perhaps matching TRBD2 (5 bases). V lost 4 bases to trimming and J lost 5 bases, with 11 bases between them. The CDR3 totals 14 residues. The germline V gene has CDR1 SNHLY and CDR2 FYNNEI. As DNA, the CDR3 is TGTGCCAGCAGTGCGGGGAGAACGACCGGGGAGCTGTTTTTT. Its protein product is CASSAGRTTGELFF.

This chain links TRBV28 with TRBJ1-4; D is unresolved. The CDR3 spans 15 residues. The germline CDR1 and CDR2 sequences are MDHEN and SYDVKM. Trimming stripped 6 bases from V and 1 base from J, with 12 bases between. For the CDR3, the DNA is TGTGCCAGCAGCCCGAGGGTTTTAACTAATGAAAAACTGTTTTTT. Translating gives CASSPRVLTNEKLFF. The variable domain in full, with the rest retrieved from reference TRBV28 and TRBJ1-4, is DVKVTQSSRYLVKRTGEKVFLECVQDMDHENMFWYRQDPGLGLRLIYFSYDVKMKEKGDIPEGYSVSREKKERFSLILESASTNQTSMYLCASSPRVLTNEKLFFGSGTQLSVL.

The rearrangement joins TRBV19 to TRBJ1-5; D possibly corresponds to TRBD1 (5 bases). Trimming left V 0 bases short and J 0 bases short, with 6 bases between. The CDR3 runs 15 residues. The germline gives CDR1 LNHDA, CDR2 SQIVND (reference sequence). This CDR3 is CASSIDQGSNQPQHF. The CDR3 DNA sequence: TGTGCCAGTAGTATAGATCAGGGTAGCAATCAGCCCCAGCATTTT.

This sequence joins TRBV28 and TRBJ1-1, with no clear D. V was cut by 3 bases and J by 1 base, with 3 bases left in between. Germline V gene lookup returns CDR1 MDHEN and CDR2 SYDVKM. CDR3 size: 12 residues. CDR3 sequence: CASSFWNTEAFF. In DNA form, the CDR3 reads TGTGCCAGCAGTTTTTGGAACACTGAAGCTTTCTTT. Together with reference TRBV28 and TRBJ1-1, the CDR3 gives the full variable domain: DVKVTQSSRYLVKRTGEKVFLECVQDMDHENMFWYRQDPGLGLRLIYFSYDVKMKEKGDIPEGYSVSREKKERFSLILESASTNQTSMYLCASSFWNTEAFFGQGTRLTVV.

This rearrangement joins TRBV7-9 to TRBJ2-5, with D possibly called TRBD1 or TRBD2 (5 bases each). The germline V and J ends were trimmed by 5 bases and 5 bases, with 18 bases remaining between them. The germline gives CDR1 SEHNR, CDR2 FQNEAQ (reference sequence). The CDR3 length is 15 residues. CDR3 amino acids: CASSTWGSRGETQYF. CDR3 sequence (DNA): TGTGCCAGCAGCACATGGGGGTCGCGAGGGGAGACCCAGTACTTC. The whole variable domain, filled in from reference TRBV7-9 and TRBJ2-5, reads DTGVSQNPRHKITKRGQNVTFRCDPISEHNRLYWYRQTLGQGPEFLTYFQNEAQLEKSRLLSDRFSAERPKGSFSTLEIQRTEQGDSAMYLCASSTWGSRGETQYFGPGTRLLVL.

The chain recombines TRBV6-5 with TRBJ2-5, with TRBD2 as a possible D gene (5 bases). The CDR3 runs to 14 residues. V lost 5 bases and J lost 5, with 15 bases in between. CDR1 and CDR2 from the germline V gene are MNHEY and SVGAGI. CDR3 sequence: CASSTRRGKETQYF. CDR3 nucleotide sequence: TGTGCCAGCAGTACCCGCCGGGGTAAGGAGACCCAGTACTTC.

J is TRBJ2-3 and V is TRBV5-1, with 14 positions matching TRBD2. In germline, CDR1 is SGHRS, CDR2 YFSETQ. The CDR3 covers 16 residues. Germline trimming cut 6 bases from V and 6 bases from J; bases unmatched to any gene: 9. Here the CDR3 reads CASTPEGLAGVDTQYF. The CDR3 DNA sequence: TGCGCCAGCACCCCGGAGGGACTAGCGGGAGTGGATACGCAGTATTTT. The complete variable domain, with remaining parts taken from reference TRBV5-1 and TRBJ2-3, reads KAGVTQTPRYLIKTRGQQVTLSCSPISGHRSVSWYQQTPGQGLQFLFEYFSETQRNKGNFPGRFSGRQFSNSRSEMNVSTLELGDSALYLCASTPEGLAGVDTQYFGPGTRLTVL.

The chain has TRBV18 and TRBJ2-5, with D possibly being TRBD1 (8 bases). Germline V gene data show CDR1 as KGHSH and CDR2 as LQKENI. V was trimmed by 5 bases and J by 5 bases, leaving 18 bases between them. CDR3 length equals 15 residues. CDR3 coding DNA: TGTGCCAGCTCAAGAGGGACAGGACTAGGGGAGACCCAGTACTTC. It translates to CASSRGTGLGETQYF. Full variable domain (remainder filled in from reference TRBV18 and TRBJ2-5): NAGVMQNPRHLVRRRGQEARLRCSPMKGHSHVYWYRQLPEEGLKFMVYLQKENIIDESGMPKERFSAEFPKEGPSILRIQQVVRGDSAAYFCASSRGTGLGETQYFGPGTRLLVL.

CDR3 sequence reads: CASSSLPAGVADTQYF. The CDR3 nucleotides are TGTGCCAGCAGCTCCCTCCCAGCGGGAGTGGCAGATACGCAGTATTTT. This rearrangement joins TRBV7-2 to TRBJ2-3; 8 positions agree with TRBD2. The junction had 10 bases not matched to a gene; V was cut back by 4 bases and J by 4 bases. This CDR3 contains 16 residues. CDR1 SGHTA and CDR2 FQGNSA come from the germline V gene. Based on the CDR3 plus reference TRBV7-2 and TRBJ2-3, the full variable domain is GAGVSQSPSNKVTEKGKDVELRCDPISGHTALYWYRQSLGQGLEFLIYFQGNSAPDKSGLPSDRFSAERTGGSVSTLTIQRTQQEDSAVYLCASSSLPAGVADTQYFGPGTRLTVL.

This chain links TRBV10-3 with TRBJ1-1; D is ambiguous. Per germline, CDR1 ENHRY and CDR2 SYGVKD. CDR3 length equals 11 residues. The germline V and J ends were trimmed by 9 bases and 1 base, with 6 bases remaining between them. The CDR3 nucleotides read TGTGCCATTGCAGGGAACACTGAAGCTTTCTTT. Residues: CAIAGNTEAFF.

The chain links TRBV18 to TRBJ2-7, with 9 bases identical to TRBD1. The CDR3 is 14 residues long. Trimming at V came to 5 bases and at J to 4 bases, leaving 6 bases not matched to a gene. Germline CDR1 and CDR2: KGHSH and LQKENI. CDR3 sequence (DNA): TGTGCCAGCTCAGCGGACAGGGGATTATACGAGCAGTACTTC. It codes for CASSADRGLYEQYF.

DNA of the CDR3: TGTGCCAGCAGCTTAGCGGCGGCAGTGTCCTATGGCTACACCTTC. It is translated as CASSLAAAVSYGYTF. V and J are TRBV7-2 and TRBJ1-2; D gene ambiguous. CDR1 SGHTA and CDR2 FQGNSA come from the germline V gene. Trimming left V 0 bases short and J 4 bases short, with 12 bases between. The CDR3 consists of 15 residues.

This clone showed up just once. This chain joins TRBV6-9 and TRBJ2-7; 9 bases align to TRBD2. There are 13 residues in the CDR3. With 10 bases clipped from V and 3 bases from J, the junction kept 7 bases outside the gene matches. Per the germline V gene, CDR1 is MNHGY and CDR2 is SVAAGI. The CDR3 is CAKKREDVYEQYF. In DNA, the CDR3 is TGTGCCAAGAAGCGGGAGGATGTCTACGAGCAGTACTTC.

The V and J genes are TRBV30 and TRBJ1-5; TRBD1 matches 8 bases. The CDR3 consists of 16 residues. From germline, CDR1 is GTSNPN and CDR2 SVGIG (reference sequence). V shed 0 bases, J shed 6 bases, and the junction held 10 bases outside the gene matches. The CDR3 bases are TGTGCCTGGAGTGTAGACAGGACAGGGACCGGTCAGCCCCAGCATTTT. The encoded protein is CAWSVDRTGTGQPQHF. The entire variable domain, with the rest obtained from reference TRBV30 and TRBJ1-5, is as follows: SQTIHQWPATLVQPVGSPLSLECTVEGTSNPNLYWYRQAAGRGLQLLFYSVGIGQISSEVPQNLSASRPQDRQFILSSKKLLLSDSGFYLCAWSVDRTGTGQPQHFGDGTRLSIL.

This clone was observed many times. Here the CDR3 reads CASSLDRAYEQYF. The CDR3 nucleotides read TGTGCCAGCAGCTTAGACAGGGCCTACGAGCAGTACTTC. This rearrangement joins TRBV7-2 to TRBJ2-7; TRBD1 is a possible D gene (6 bases). The ends were cut back, 1 base at V and 2 bases at J, with 6 bases in the middle. This CDR3 has 13 amino acids. Germline CDR1 SGHTA, CDR2 FQGNSA.

This sequence joins TRBV7-9 and TRBJ1-5; D gene ambiguous. V lost 5 bases, J lost 4 bases, and 9 bases lay in between. Germline CDR1 reads SEHNR; CDR2 reads FQNEAQ (reference sequence). The CDR3 is 13 amino acids. CDR3 sequence reads: CASSLTLNQPQHF. In DNA form, the CDR3 reads TGTGCCAGCAGCCTTACCCTAAATCAGCCCCAGCATTTT. Variable domain in full (rest from reference TRBV7-9 and TRBJ1-5): DTGVSQNPRHKITKRGQNVTFRCDPISEHNRLYWYRQTLGQGPEFLTYFQNEAQLEKSRLLSDRFSAERPKGSFSTLEIQRTEQGDSAMYLCASSLTLNQPQHFGDGTRLSIL.

Comment on this clone: Additional DNA sequences in this sample encode the identical CDR3. This chain links TRBV4-3 with TRBJ2-4; D call uncertain. V dropped 0 bases and J dropped 0 bases, with 3 bases sitting between them. The length of the CDR3 is 14 residues. The germline gives CDR1 LGHNA, CDR2 YSLEER. The CDR3 here is CASSQELAKNIQYF. The CDR3 DNA is TGCGCCAGCAGCCAAGAGTTAGCCAAAAACATTCAGTACTTC.

The chain recombines TRBV14 with TRBJ1-1; D call uncertain. This CDR3 spans 13 amino acids. Germline V gene sequence: CDR1 SGHDN, CDR2 FVKESK. V shed 8 bases and J shed 1 base, with 11 bases lying between them. CDR3 bases: TGTGCCAGCCCCGTGCTTAAGAACACTGAAGCTTTCTTT. It encodes CASPVLKNTEAFF.

This sequence joins TRBV27 and TRBJ2-1; 8 bases are a match to TRBD2. Germline trimming cut 3 bases from V and 4 bases from J; bases unmatched to any gene: 11. Germline values: CDR1 MNHEY, CDR2 SMNVEV (reference sequence). The CDR3 spans 17 residues. The CDR3 DNA follows: TGTGCCAGCAGTTTCCGAGTCCTAGCGGGTAGATACAATGAGCAGTTCTTC. This encodes CASSFRVLAGRYNEQFF.

The chain joins TRBV4-1 to TRBJ2-2; 12 positions agree with TRBD2. The CDR3 extends over 18 amino acids. Germline V gene data show CDR1 as MGHRA and CDR2 as YSYEKL. Trimming at V came to 1 base and at J to 7 bases, leaving 10 bases not matched to a gene. The DNA for the CDR3 is TGCGCCAGCAGCCAAGGGTTACTAGCGGGAGGCGTTGGCGGGGAGCTGTTTTTT. It specifies CASSQGLLAGGVGGELFF.

This clone has just one count. The rearrangement uses TRBV29-1 and TRBJ2-7; 11 positions match TRBD2. This CDR3 spans 13 amino acids. The ends lost 5 bases at V and 9 bases at J; junction bases unmatched: 9. CDR1 is SQVTM, CDR2 ANQGSEA, per germline. The CDR3 nucleotides read TGCAGCGTTAGTCTACTAGCGGGAGAAGGGCAGTACTTC. This codes for CSVSLLAGEGQYF.

The J gene is TRBJ1-2, the V gene TRBV10-3, with D possibly TRBD1 on 6 matching bases. Germline loops: CDR1 ENHRY, CDR2 SYGVKD. V dropped 10 bases and J dropped 6 bases, with 21 bases sitting between them. This CDR3 region has 14 residues. The CDR3 DNA reads as TGTGCCACATGGCAGGGGCAGGGGTCGGATGGCTACACCTTC. Its protein is CATWQGQGSDGYTF.

The chain has TRBV7-2 and TRBJ2-5, with a tentative D call TRBD2 (6 bases). In germline, CDR1 is SGHTA, CDR2 FQGNSA. The CDR3 has 13 residues. V was clipped by 5 bases and J by 6 bases, with 13 bases between them. CDR3 nucleotides: TGTGCCAGCAGCGTACTCGCGGGGAAGACCCAGTACTTC. Its protein is CASSVLAGKTQYF.

This clone came up a few times. The V gene is TRBV6-1, the J gene TRBJ1-1, with D possibly being TRBD1 (5 bases). Trimming took 5 bases from V and 1 from J, leaving 8 bases between them. CDR3 length: 13 amino acids. Per the germline V gene, CDR1 is MNHNS and CDR2 is SASEGT. DNA for the CDR3: TGTGCCAGCAGTTTTCAGGGGAACACTGAAGCTTTCTTT. This gives the protein CASSFQGNTEAFF.

The J gene is TRBJ2-1, the V gene TRBV25-1; 10 positions agree with TRBD2. J gave up 5 bases and V 4 bases, and 8 bases lay outside the gene matches. Germline V gene lookup returns CDR1 MGHDK and CDR2 SYGVNS. The CDR3 length is 16 residues. The CDR3 reads CASSVLGLAENNEQFF. The CDR3 region has the DNA TGTGCCAGCAGTGTCCTTGGACTAGCGGAAAACAATGAGCAGTTCTTC.

J is TRBJ1-5 and V is TRBV7-8; a weak D match, TRBD1 (5 bases). The CDR3 loop spans 18 amino acids. The ends were cut back, 1 base at V and 3 bases at J, with 19 bases in the middle. Germline-derived CDR1 and CDR2 are SGHVS and FQNEAQ. CDR3 sequence reads: CASSLEGSGGSVNQPQHF. As DNA, the CDR3 is TGTGCCAGCAGCTTAGAAGGGAGTGGGGGGTCAGTCAATCAGCCCCAGCATTTT.

The chain joins TRBV5-1 to TRBJ2-3; D is perhaps TRBD1 (5 bases). The CDR3 is 15 amino acids. Per germline, CDR1 SGHRS and CDR2 YFSETQ. The germline V and J ends were trimmed by 3 bases and 3 bases, with 14 bases remaining between them. CDR3 DNA: TGCGCCAGCAGCTCCTGGACACCTGAGACAGATACGCAGTATTTT. Its translation: CASSSWTPETDTQYF.

The table lists this clone with a few counts. The chain links TRBV7-3 to TRBJ2-7, with D perhaps TRBD2 (5 bases). Germline CDR1 and CDR2: SGHTA and FQGTGA. V was cut by 1 base and J by 2 bases, with 6 bases left in between. The CDR3 is made up of 13 amino acids. For the CDR3, the DNA is TGTGCCAGCAGCTTAATCGGGACCTACGAGCAGTACTTC. Protein: CASSLIGTYEQYF.